Presented here are 32 T cell receptor beta chains from one specimen sequenced in a study of technical replicates of blood from four donors. This table comes from immunoSEQ multiplex PCR, and its TCRdb copy is limited to in-frame clones, with some not included. The table has about 70,000 clones, roughly 94% seen once. The sequencing sample was made of T cells isolated from PBMCs. The receptors stem from a human donor in good health.

The V and J genes are TRBV11-3 and TRBJ2-6; D gene unclear. Germline CDR1 reads SGHNT; CDR2 reads YENEEA. CDR3 length: 15 amino acids. Trimming took 1 base from V and 1 from J, leaving 5 bases between them. The CDR3 loop is CASSLGISGANVLTF. The CDR3 nucleotides read TGTGCCAGCAGCTTAGGTATTTCTGGGGCCAACGTCCTGACTTTC. The complete variable domain, with remaining parts taken from reference TRBV11-3 and TRBJ2-6, reads EAGVVQSPRYKIIEKKQPVAFWCNPISGHNTLYWYLQNLGQGPELLIRYENEEAVDDSQLPKDRFSAERLKGVDSTLKIQPAELGDSAVYLCASSLGISGANVLTFGAGSRLTVL.

This clone was found once. The V call is TRBV5-1, the J call TRBJ2-7; 11 positions match TRBD2. The trim removed 0 bases at V and 5 bases at J, leaving 1 base unmatched. Germline assignment: CDR1 SGHRS and CDR2 YFSETQ. CDR3 length: 14 amino acids. The CDR3 coding sequence is TGCGCCAGCAGCTTGGAACTAGCGGGAGACGAGCAGTACTTC. It codes for CASSLELAGDEQYF. The variable domain in full, with the rest retrieved from reference TRBV5-1 and TRBJ2-7, is KAGVTQTPRYLIKTRGQQVTLSCSPISGHRSVSWYQQTPGQGLQFLFEYFSETQRNKGNFPGRFSGRQFSNSRSEMNVSTLELGDSALYLCASSLELAGDEQYFGPGTRLTVT.

The V and J genes are TRBV2 and TRBJ2-1; D possibly corresponds to TRBD1 (6 bases). Germline loops: CDR1 SNHLY, CDR2 FYNNEI. The V end was cut by 5 bases, the J end by 8 bases, with 10 bases between. The CDR3 extends over 12 amino acids. The CDR3 spells CASSLQGYEQFF. The CDR3 DNA sequence: TGTGCCAGCAGTCTTCAGGGGTATGAGCAGTTCTTC.

This clone was observed a handful of times. The chain couples TRBV6-1 to TRBJ1-1; 8 bases align to TRBD1. CDR1 MNHNS and CDR2 SASEGT come from the germline V gene. V shed 5 bases and J 9 bases; nucleotides not matched to a gene: 11. The CDR3 is made up of 14 amino acids. CDR3: CASSTPTRTGKAFF. CDR3 nucleotides: TGTGCCAGCAGTACCCCGACTAGGACAGGGAAAGCTTTCTTT.

The chain joins TRBV1 to TRBJ2-7; the D call of TRBD2 is as the table states it, not checked on the DNA. TRBV1 is reported as a pseudogene. The CDR3 runs to 10 residues. The CDR3, as DNA: TGCACCAGCAGCCCCGGACTTATGAACTTC. It is translated as CTSSPGLMNF.

The chain links TRBV6-5 to TRBJ2-4, with a tentative D call TRBD1 (6 bases). Germline V CDR1 and CDR2: MNHEY, SVGAGI. V was pared by 2 bases and J by 2 bases, with 7 bases between. The CDR3 loop spans 14 amino acids. The CDR3 DNA reads TGTGCCAGCAGTTACGACAGGTCCAAAAACATTCAGTACTTC. Translated, it gives CASSYDRSKNIQYF.

This chain joins TRBV7-3 and TRBJ2-7; D possibly corresponds to TRBD2 (6 bases). Germline V gene sequence: CDR1 SGHTA, CDR2 FQGTGA. Trimming cost V 4 bases and J 4 bases, with 14 bases left between them. The CDR3 has 14 residues. The CDR3 coding sequence is TGTGCCAGCAGCTCCGGTGGCGGGAAGTACGAGCAGTACTTC. This sequence encodes CASSSGGGKYEQYF.

This rearrangement joins TRBV7-9 to TRBJ2-1, with TRBD2 identical over 9 bases. Germline CDR1 and CDR2: SEHNR and FQNEAQ (reference sequence). The length of the CDR3 is 16 residues. The V segment lost 0 bases and the J segment 6 bases; nucleotides outside the gene matches: 6. In DNA form, the CDR3 reads TGTGCCAGCAGCTTAGCGGGGCTAGCGGGGACCAATGAGCAGTTCTTC. Protein product: CASSLAGLAGTNEQFF. The variable domain in full, completed from reference TRBV7-9 and TRBJ2-1, reads DTGVSQNPRHKITKRGQNVTFRCDPISEHNRLYWYRQTLGQGPEFLTYFQNEAQLEKSRLLSDRFSAERPKGSFSTLEIQRTEQGDSAMYLCASSLAGLAGTNEQFFGPGTRLTVL.

V and J are TRBV4-3 and TRBJ1-2, with a tentative D call TRBD1 (6 bases). Germline CDR1 LGHNA, CDR2 YSLEER. The CDR3 totals 19 residues. V was cut by 3 bases and J by 2 bases, with 25 bases left in between. As DNA, the CDR3 is TGCGCCAGCAGCCATTCCTACCTGAAACCGGGACATCCCAACTATGGCTACACCTTC. It is translated as CASSHSYLKPGHPNYGYTF.

CDR3 coding DNA: TGTGCCAGCAGCTCGGGACAAGCCAACACTGAAGCTTTCTTT. Its translation: CASSSGQANTEAFF. The chain recombines TRBV13 with TRBJ1-1; possible D gene TRBD1, 6 bases. CDR1 and CDR2 from the germline V gene are PRHDT and FYEKMQ (reference sequence). With 4 bases removed from V and 2 bases from J, the gap between germline ends came to 11 bases. The CDR3 is made up of 14 amino acids.

The V and J genes are TRBV29-1 and TRBJ2-3; D gene uncertain. V lost 5 bases and J lost 3, with 9 bases in between. CDR3 length equals 12 residues. Germline lookup yields CDR1 SQVTM and CDR2 ANQGSEA. CDR3 nucleotides: TGCAGCGTTCCTCATAGAACAGATACGCAGTATTTT. This encodes CSVPHRTDTQYF.

This chain links TRBV29-1 with TRBJ2-1, with D tentatively TRBD2 (5 bases). The CDR3 loop spans 15 amino acids. Germline V gene lookup returns CDR1 SQVTM and CDR2 ANQGSEA. V lost 6 bases and J 4 bases, leaving 19 bases between the germline ends. CDR3 amino acids: CSVAPRTEGYNEQFF. In DNA, the CDR3 is TGCAGCGTCGCGCCCAGGACTGAAGGATACAATGAGCAGTTCTTC.

V and J are TRBV5-4 and TRBJ2-7; 7 bases map to TRBD2. Germline lookup yields CDR1 SGHNT and CDR2 YYREEE (reference sequence). V trimming: 4 bases; J trimming: 4 bases; junction bases outside the gene matches: 8. The CDR3 is made up of 14 amino acids. The CDR3 reads CASSRGEGNYEQYF. In DNA form, the CDR3 reads TGTGCCAGCAGCCGGGGGGAGGGGAATTACGAGCAGTACTTC.

With respect to this clone: Since no conserved phenylalanine or tryptophan closes the CDR3, a read error is the likely cause. This chain joins TRBV19 and TRBJ2-3; 8 bases align to TRBD2. V lost 7 bases, J lost 12 bases, and 12 bases stayed unmatched. The V gene's germline CDR1 is LNHDA and CDR2 SQIVND (reference sequence). The CDR3 covers 13 residues. CDR3 nucleotides: TGTGCCAGTAAGGGACTAGAGTTCCCTAGTCAGTATCTT. Amino acid sequence: CASKGLEFPSQYL.

CDR3 in DNA: TGCGCCAGCAGCACATACAGGGGCGGGAATCAGCCCCAGCATTTT. Protein: CASSTYRGGNQPQHF. The genes are TRBV5-1 and TRBJ1-5, with 7 positions matching TRBD1. J was trimmed by 4 bases and V by 4 bases; bases with no gene match: 8. The germline CDR1 and CDR2 sequences are SGHRS and YFSETQ. The CDR3 length is 15 residues.

The genes are TRBV7-8 and TRBJ1-2, with a possible D match to TRBD1 (6 bases). The CDR3 has 15 amino acids. Germline V lookup: CDR1 SGHVS, CDR2 FQNEAQ. Trimming left V 0 bases short and J 4 bases short, with 12 bases between. This CDR3 reads CASSLAKGVSYGYTF. In DNA, the CDR3 is TGTGCCAGCAGCTTAGCGAAGGGGGTCTCCTATGGCTACACCTTC.

J is TRBJ1-4 and V is TRBV7-9; 10 nucleotides agree with TRBD1. V lost 4 bases and J lost 3; bases outside the gene matches: 5. The germline CDR1 and CDR2 sequences are SEHNR and FQNEAQ (reference sequence). This CDR3 has 16 residues. DNA for the CDR3: TGTGCCAGCAGCTCAGGACAGGGGGGGTCTAATGAAAAACTGTTTTTT. It encodes CASSSGQGGSNEKLFF. Using reference TRBV7-9 and TRBJ1-4 for the parts outside the CDR3, the full variable domain is DTGVSQNPRHKITKRGQNVTFRCDPISEHNRLYWYRQTLGQGPEFLTYFQNEAQLEKSRLLSDRFSAERPKGSFSTLEIQRTEQGDSAMYLCASSSGQGGSNEKLFFGSGTQLSVL.

This chain joins TRBV9 and TRBJ2-7, with 8 positions matching TRBD2. The V gene end was trimmed by 0 bases and the J gene end by 6 bases; junction bases not matched to a gene: 8. CDR3 length: 15 residues. Germline assignment: CDR1 SGDLS and CDR2 YYNGEE. In DNA form, the CDR3 reads TGTGCCAGCAGCGTAGATCCGGGAGGGCAGATCGAGCAGTACTTC. Translated, it gives CASSVDPGGQIEQYF.

The chain couples TRBV6-5 to TRBJ2-3; 7 bases map to TRBD1. The V gene end was trimmed by 0 bases and the J gene end by 5 bases; junction bases not matched to a gene: 8. There are 16 residues in the CDR3. Germline V gene data show CDR1 as MNHEY and CDR2 as SVGAGI. The CDR3 is CASSYSSVQGKDTQYF. Written as DNA, the CDR3 is TGTGCCAGCAGTTACTCGTCTGTACAGGGGAAAGATACGCAGTATTTT.

The chain carries TRBV18 and TRBJ1-2; 8 nucleotides match TRBD1. With 2 bases clipped from V and 4 bases from J, the junction kept 9 bases outside the gene matches. This CDR3 spans 16 amino acids. The germline CDR1 and CDR2 sequences are KGHSH and LQKENI. The CDR3 nucleotides are TGTGCCAGCTCACCAATGACAGGGGAAGCCTCCTATGGCTACACCTTC. Translated: CASSPMTGEASYGYTF.

The chain employs TRBV7-3 and TRBJ2-1; TRBD1 matches 7 bases. CDR1 SGHTA and CDR2 FQGTGA come from the germline V gene. J lost 5 bases, V lost 4 bases, and 8 bases had no gene match. The CDR3 spans 15 residues. Here the CDR3 DNA reads TGTGCCAGCAGCTCCCTCCCTGACAGGGACAATGAGCAGTTCTTC. This codes for CASSSLPDRDNEQFF.

The chain uses TRBV29-1 and TRBJ2-3; TRBD2 is a possible D gene (6 bases). This CDR3 spans 14 amino acids. The germline gives CDR1 SQVTM, CDR2 ANQGSEA. The V end was cut by 6 bases, the J end by 6 bases, with 19 bases between. This CDR3 is CSVEIGGLWDTQYF. The CDR3 DNA reads TGCAGCGTGGAGATTGGGGGGTTGTGGGATACGCAGTATTTT.

The rearrangement uses TRBV7-8 and TRBJ2-7; 9 nucleotides match TRBD1. The ends lost 4 bases at V and 3 bases at J; junction bases unmatched: 13. Germline lookup yields CDR1 SGHVS and CDR2 FQNEAQ. This CDR3 has 17 residues. The CDR3 bases are TGTGCCAGCAGCTCCGGGGCCGGGACAGGGTACTTCTACGAGCAGTACTTC. Translated: CASSSGAGTGYFYEQYF.

This CDR3 reads CASSSPGLQTSYGYTF. CDR3 bases: TGTGCCAGCAGCTCCCCGGGACTTCAAACGAGCTATGGCTACACCTTC. The V gene is TRBV7-8, the J gene TRBJ1-2; tentatively, D is TRBD1 (5 bases). This CDR3 is 16 amino acids long. V was pared by 4 bases and J by 4 bases, with 19 bases between. Germline assignment: CDR1 SGHVS and CDR2 FQNEAQ.

The J gene is TRBJ1-1, the V gene TRBV11-2, with TRBD1 matching 9 bases. The CDR3 spans 15 residues. Trimming cost V 3 bases and J 3 bases; bases outside gene matches: 5. Germline V gene sequence: CDR1 SGHAT, CDR2 FQNNGV. CDR3 region: CASSFSGTGYTEAFF. Here the CDR3 DNA reads TGTGCCAGCAGCTTTTCCGGGACAGGGTACACTGAAGCTTTCTTT.

This rearrangement joins TRBV4-2 to TRBJ2-2; a weak D match, TRBD1 (6 bases). The V end was cut by 7 bases, the J end by 0 bases, with 9 bases between. This CDR3 comprises 14 residues. In germline, CDR1 is LGHNA, CDR2 YNFKEQ. This chain's CDR3 is CASNEGANTGELFF. The DNA of the CDR3 is TGTGCCAGCAATGAGGGGGCGAACACCGGGGAGCTGTTTTTT.

The chain combines TRBV2 with TRBJ2-6; TRBD2 agrees at 8 bases. The CDR3 consists of 17 residues. V lost 7 bases, J lost 0 bases, and 8 bases stayed unmatched. The germline gives CDR1 SNHLY, CDR2 FYNNEI. The CDR3 DNA sequence: TGTGCCAGCAAAAGGGGACTAGGGGACTCTGGGGCCAACGTCCTGACTTTC. Translating gives CASKRGLGDSGANVLTF.

The chain combines TRBV27 with TRBJ2-7; 8 bases align to TRBD2. This CDR3 has 15 amino acids. Per germline, CDR1 MNHEY and CDR2 SMNVEV (reference sequence). V shed 7 bases, J shed 2 bases, and the junction held 10 bases outside the gene matches. This CDR3 reads CASKGSGSTAYEQYF. As DNA, the CDR3 is TGTGCCAGCAAAGGAAGCGGGAGTACGGCCTACGAGCAGTACTTC.

The rearrangement uses TRBV27 and TRBJ2-1, with 10 bases lining up with TRBD2. This CDR3 has 14 amino acids. After removal of 2 bases from V and 6 bases from J, the junction contained 1 base not matched to a gene. CDR1 is MNHEY, CDR2 SMNVEV, per germline (reference sequence). The CDR3: CASSLPSGGNEQFF. The DNA for the CDR3 is TGTGCCAGCAGTTTACCTAGCGGGGGCAATGAGCAGTTCTTC.

V and J are TRBV5-4 and TRBJ2-5; 7 nucleotides align to TRBD2. There are 15 residues in the CDR3. The V segment lost 1 base and the J segment 2 bases; nucleotides outside the gene matches: 5. Germline assignment: CDR1 SGHNT and CDR2 YYREEE (reference sequence). This CDR3 is CASSLNGEGQETQYF. The DNA for the CDR3 is TGTGCCAGCAGCTTGAATGGGGAGGGACAAGAGACCCAGTACTTC. Looking up the rest from reference TRBV5-4 and TRBJ2-5 gives the full variable domain: ETGVTQSPTHLIKTRGQQVTLRCSSQSGHNTVSWYQQALGQGPQFIFQYYREEENGRGNFPPRFSGLQFPNYSSELNVNALELDDSALYLCASSLNGEGQETQYFGPGTRLLVL.

The genes are TRBV11-3 and TRBJ2-3; D ambiguous. Germline loops: CDR1 SGHNT, CDR2 YENEEA. This CDR3 spans 12 amino acids. V shed 8 bases and J shed 2 bases, with 8 bases lying between them. The CDR3 loop reads CASGPHTDTQYF. In DNA form, the CDR3 reads TGTGCCAGCGGCCCGCACACAGATACGCAGTATTTT.

V and J are TRBV28 and TRBJ2-5; possibly TRBD2 for D (7 bases). The CDR3 has 13 residues. Germline-derived CDR1 and CDR2 are MDHEN and SYDVKM. V lost 6 bases and J lost 7, with 15 bases in between. The CDR3 DNA reads as TGTGCCAGCAGCTCCAGGGGAGGGGGGACCCAGTACTTC. Amino acid sequence: CASSSRGGGTQYF.